The 20 T cell receptor beta chains presented below share a single source sample, sequenced in a study of OX40 agonist ivuxolimab in advanced cancers. The data were produced by immunoSEQ multiplex PCR, yet TCRdb's version contains in-frame clones alone and is incomplete. The sample includes some 84,000 clones, roughly nine tenths of them seen just once. The sample in question was CD4+ or CD8+ T cells sorted from blood, obtained in a trial of the OX40 agonist ivuxolimab. The receptors derive from an adult with an advanced solid tumor such as melanoma, head and neck, liver or kidney cancer.

The chain carries TRBV9 and TRBJ1-4; D possibly corresponds to TRBD1 (6 bases). The CDR3 covers 15 residues. The germline V and J ends were trimmed by 4 bases and 5 bases, with 15 bases remaining between them. Per the germline V gene, CDR1 is SGDLS and CDR2 is YYNGEE. CDR3 sequence: CASSTGGQKNEKLFF. CDR3 bases: TGTGCCAGCAGCACAGGTGGACAGAAGAATGAAAAACTGTTTTTT. Combining the CDR3 with reference TRBV9 and TRBJ1-4 gives the whole variable domain DSGVTQTPKHLITATGQRVTLRCSPRSGDLSVYWYQQSLDQGLQFLIQYYNGEERAKGNILERFSAQQFPDLHSELNLSSLELGDSALYFCASSTGGQKNEKLFFGSGTQLSVL.

V is TRBV6-5 and J is TRBJ1-2; 7 positions agree with TRBD1. This CDR3 region has 13 residues. V shed 4 bases and J 5 bases; nucleotides not matched to a gene: 4. CDR1 is MNHEY and CDR2 is SVGAGI in the germline V gene. The CDR3 nucleotides are TGTGCCAGCAGTTCCCGGGACAGATATGGCTACACCTTC. Residues: CASSSRDRYGYTF.

The CDR3 here is CASTTGGGGNTEAFF. CDR3 nucleotides: TGTGCCAGCACCACCGGTGGAGGGGGTAACACTGAAGCTTTCTTT. V and J are TRBV9 and TRBJ1-1; D might be TRBD1 (6 bases). Germline V gene sequence: CDR1 SGDLS, CDR2 YYNGEE. V shed 6 bases and J shed 2 bases, with 17 bases lying between them. The CDR3 sequence is 15 residues long.

The V and J genes are TRBV18 and TRBJ2-1; no firm D call. The ends were cut back, 3 bases at V and 8 bases at J, with 8 bases in the middle. Germline V gives CDR1 KGHSH, CDR2 LQKENI. The CDR3 is 12 residues long. The CDR3 loop is CASSPPHDEQFF. CDR3 nucleotides: TGTGCCAGCTCACCCCCCCACGATGAGCAGTTCTTC.

This clone was found once. This chain connects TRBV27 to TRBJ2-1; 9 bases agree with TRBD2. This CDR3 region has 16 residues. Per germline, CDR1 MNHEY and CDR2 SMNVEV (reference sequence). The V and J ends lost 3 bases and 9 bases, in that order; junction bases with no gene match: 12. The CDR3 DNA follows: TGTGCCAGCAGTTTTAGGGCTAGCGGGACCGAGGGTGAGCAGTTCTTC. Residues: CASSFRASGTEGEQFF.

The chain recombines TRBV19 with TRBJ2-1, with TRBD2 identical over 7 bases. Germline lookup yields CDR1 LNHDA and CDR2 SQIVND (reference sequence). Trimming at V came to 4 bases and at J to 0 bases, leaving 9 bases not matched to a gene. CDR3 length equals 17 residues. For the CDR3, the DNA is TGTGCCAGTAGTAGACGACTAGCCGCGAGCTCCTACAATGAGCAGTTCTTC. Translating gives CASSRRLAASSYNEQFF.

The genes are TRBV6-5 and TRBJ2-7; no clear D gene. The V gene's germline CDR1 is MNHEY and CDR2 SVGAGI. This CDR3 has 14 amino acids. Trimming shortened V by 6 bases and J by 6 bases, and 18 bases separated the two germline ends. CDR3 nucleotide sequence: TGTGCCAGCAGCCCCAAAGCGATCTCCGGCGAGCAGTACGTC. Its protein product is CASSPKAISGEQYV.

The chain is built from TRBV6-5 and TRBJ2-7, with D perhaps TRBD1 (6 bases). Germline V CDR1 and CDR2: MNHEY, SVGAGI. Trimming pared 6 bases from V and 1 base from J, leaving 10 bases between. The CDR3 sequence is 13 residues long. For the CDR3, the DNA is TGTGCCAGCAGCAGGGACACTTCCTACGAGCAGTACTTC. As protein: CASSRDTSYEQYF.

The chain uses TRBV7-9 and TRBJ2-3, with 9 bases lining up with TRBD2. Germline assignment: CDR1 SEHNR and CDR2 FQNEAQ (reference sequence). The CDR3 is made up of 19 amino acids. After removal of 2 bases from V and 4 bases from J, the junction contained 16 bases not matched to a gene. This CDR3 is CASSLSGTSFWGIADTQYF. DNA for the CDR3: TGTGCCAGCAGCTTATCTGGGACTAGCTTTTGGGGAATTGCAGATACGCAGTATTTT.

The V call is TRBV2, the J call TRBJ1-2; the D gene is possibly TRBD1 (6 bases). This CDR3 contains 13 residues. Germline CDR1 reads SNHLY; CDR2 reads FYNNEI. V lost 2 bases to trimming and J lost 6 bases, with 10 bases between them. In nucleotides, the CDR3 is TGTGCCAGCAGTGAAACAGGGCGCCATGGCTACACCTTC. This codes for CASSETGRHGYTF.

This clone was seen only once. The chain employs TRBV18 and TRBJ2-1; 7 bases match TRBD2. Germline trimming cut 7 bases from V and 3 bases from J; bases unmatched to any gene: 9. Germline CDR1 reads KGHSH; CDR2 reads LQKENI. The length of the CDR3 is 15 residues. CDR3 residues: CASFTALADYNEQFF. The DNA for the CDR3 is TGTGCCAGCTTCACCGCCCTAGCGGACTACAATGAGCAGTTCTTC. Full variable domain (remainder filled in from reference TRBV18 and TRBJ2-1): NAGVMQNPRHLVRRRGQEARLRCSPMKGHSHVYWYRQLPEEGLKFMVYLQKENIIDESGMPKERFSAEFPKEGPSILRIQQVVRGDSAAYFCASFTALADYNEQFFGPGTRLTVL.

The CDR3 bases are TGTGCCAGCAGCTTCGGGGGATATGGATCTTCCACTGAAGCTTTCTTT. Amino acid sequence: CASSFGGYGSSTEAFF. The genes are TRBV7-9 and TRBJ1-1; the D gene is possibly TRBD1 (5 bases). Germline CDR1 reads SEHNR; CDR2 reads FQNEAQ (reference sequence). Between the trimmed V and J ends, which lost 3 bases and 4 bases, there was a span of 18 bases. CDR3 length: 16 residues.

This chain connects TRBV7-9 to TRBJ1-5; D gene uncertain. The germline V and J ends were trimmed by 1 base and 0 bases, with 10 bases remaining between them. CDR3 length: 16 amino acids. The germline V gene encodes CDR1 SEHNR and CDR2 FQNEAQ (reference sequence). CDR3: CASSLVGEPSNQPQHF. As DNA, the CDR3 is TGTGCCAGCAGCTTAGTTGGGGAACCTAGCAATCAGCCCCAGCATTTT.

A remark on this clone: The sample carries other DNA sequences with the same CDR3. V usage is TRBV5-1 and J usage is TRBJ1-1; D is perhaps TRBD1 (6 bases). V lost 4 bases to trimming and J lost 4 bases, with 14 bases between them. Germline V CDR1 and CDR2: SGHRS, YFSETQ. The length of the CDR3 is 14 residues. This chain's CDR3 is CASSPQGGSTEAFF. DNA for the CDR3: TGCGCCAGCAGCCCACAGGGAGGGAGCACTGAAGCTTTCTTT.

CDR3 amino acids: CASSLEDRAGEKLFF. CDR3 bases: TGTGCCAGCAGCTTGGAGGACAGGGCTGGGGAAAAACTGTTTTTT. The chain couples TRBV7-8 to TRBJ1-4; TRBD1 agrees at 8 bases. Losses at the gene ends were 3 bases for V and 8 bases for J; bases not matched to a gene: 8. The CDR3 extends over 15 amino acids. CDR1 SGHVS and CDR2 FQNEAQ come from the germline V gene.

This chain connects TRBV5-1 to TRBJ2-5; 10 nucleotides line up with TRBD2. The CDR3 sequence is 16 residues long. J was trimmed by 2 bases and V by 1 base; bases with no gene match: 5. Looked up from germline, CDR1 is SGHRS and CDR2 is YFSETQ. The CDR3 DNA reads TGCGCCAGCAGCTTGCCCCGAGCGGGGGGGCAAGAGACCCAGTACTTC. Amino acids: CASSLPRAGGQETQYF.

This chain joins TRBV11-2 and TRBJ2-3; 7 bases agree with TRBD2. The CDR3 sequence is 15 residues long. Germline V lookup: CDR1 SGHAT, CDR2 FQNNGV. With 1 base clipped from V and 1 base from J, the junction kept 2 bases outside the gene matches. DNA for the CDR3: TGTGCCAGCAGCTTAGGTACTAGCGGCACAGATACGCAGTATTTT. This translates into CASSLGTSGTDTQYF.

This clone was observed a single time. J is TRBJ2-7 and V is TRBV4-2; D might be TRBD2 (5 bases). Trimming shortened V by 1 base and J by 6 bases, and 19 bases separated the two germline ends. This CDR3 region has 16 residues. Per germline, CDR1 LGHNA and CDR2 YNFKEQ. CDR3: CASSQGAPDSLFEQYF. As DNA, the CDR3 is TGTGCCAGCAGCCAAGGGGCCCCGGACTCACTCTTCGAGCAGTACTTC.

The chain couples TRBV7-2 to TRBJ2-3, with TRBD2 matching over 9 bases. V lost 5 bases, J lost 6 bases, and 6 bases stayed unmatched. Per germline, CDR1 SGHTA and CDR2 FQGNSA. This CDR3 comprises 14 residues. DNA for the CDR3: TGTGCCAGCAGCAATAGCGGGAGTACCGATACGCAGTATTTT. Its protein product is CASSNSGSTDTQYF.

The chain uses TRBV29-1 and TRBJ1-5, with TRBD1 matching over 7 bases. The CDR3 totals 13 residues. The germline V gene has CDR1 SQVTM and CDR2 ANQGSEA. Trimming removed 6 bases from V and 5 bases from J; junction bases left unmatched: 7. As DNA, the CDR3 is TGCAGCGTGCAGACAGGGTCTGATCAGCCCCAGCATTTT. Amino acid sequence: CSVQTGSDQPQHF.